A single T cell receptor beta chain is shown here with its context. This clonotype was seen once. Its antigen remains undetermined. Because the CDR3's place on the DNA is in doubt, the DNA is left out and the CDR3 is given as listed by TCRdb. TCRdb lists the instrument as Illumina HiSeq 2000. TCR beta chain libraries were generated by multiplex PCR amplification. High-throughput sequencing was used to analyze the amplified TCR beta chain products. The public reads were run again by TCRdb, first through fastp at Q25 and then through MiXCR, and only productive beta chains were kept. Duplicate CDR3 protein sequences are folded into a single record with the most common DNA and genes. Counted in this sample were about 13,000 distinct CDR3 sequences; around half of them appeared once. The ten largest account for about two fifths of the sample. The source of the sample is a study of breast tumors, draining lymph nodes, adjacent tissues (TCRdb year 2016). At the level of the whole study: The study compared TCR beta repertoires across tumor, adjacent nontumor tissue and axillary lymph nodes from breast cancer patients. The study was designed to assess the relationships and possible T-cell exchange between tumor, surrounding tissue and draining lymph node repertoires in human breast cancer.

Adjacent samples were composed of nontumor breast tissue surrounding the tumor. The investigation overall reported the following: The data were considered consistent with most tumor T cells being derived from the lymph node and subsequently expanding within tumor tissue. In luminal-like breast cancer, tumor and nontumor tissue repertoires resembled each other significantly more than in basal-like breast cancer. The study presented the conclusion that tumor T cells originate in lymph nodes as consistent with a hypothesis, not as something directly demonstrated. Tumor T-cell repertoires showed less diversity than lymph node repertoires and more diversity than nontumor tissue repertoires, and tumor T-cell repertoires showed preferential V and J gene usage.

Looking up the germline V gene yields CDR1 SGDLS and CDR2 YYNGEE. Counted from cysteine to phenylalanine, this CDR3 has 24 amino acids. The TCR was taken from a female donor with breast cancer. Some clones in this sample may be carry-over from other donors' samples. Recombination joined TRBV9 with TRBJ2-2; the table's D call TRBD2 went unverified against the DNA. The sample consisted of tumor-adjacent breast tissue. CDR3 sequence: CASSVGGLALDEQYFGPGTGELFF.